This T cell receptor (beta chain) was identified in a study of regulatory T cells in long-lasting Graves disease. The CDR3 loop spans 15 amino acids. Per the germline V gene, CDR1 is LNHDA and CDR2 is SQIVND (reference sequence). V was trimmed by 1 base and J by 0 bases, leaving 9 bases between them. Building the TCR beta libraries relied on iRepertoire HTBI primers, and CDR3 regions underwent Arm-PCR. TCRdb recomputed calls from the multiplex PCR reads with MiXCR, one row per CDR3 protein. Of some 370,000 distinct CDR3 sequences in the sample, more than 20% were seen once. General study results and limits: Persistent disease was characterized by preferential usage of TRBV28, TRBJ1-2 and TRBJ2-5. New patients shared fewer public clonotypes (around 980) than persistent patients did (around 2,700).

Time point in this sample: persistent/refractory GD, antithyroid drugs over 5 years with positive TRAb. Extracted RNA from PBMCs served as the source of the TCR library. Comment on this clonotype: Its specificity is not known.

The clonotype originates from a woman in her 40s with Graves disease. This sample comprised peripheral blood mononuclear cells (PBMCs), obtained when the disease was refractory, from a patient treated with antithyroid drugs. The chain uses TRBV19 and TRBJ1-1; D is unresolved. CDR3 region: CASSIGRGLNTEAFF. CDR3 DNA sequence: TGTGCCAGTAGTATAGGGCGGGGATTGAACACTGAAGCTTTCTTT.